This entry lists 27 T cell receptor beta chains sequenced from one sample in a study of T cell responses to AZD1222 COVID-19 vaccine. Produced via immunoSEQ multiplex PCR; TCRdb's table is partial and in-frame only. The sample holds about 140,000 clones, 91% seen once. The material was peripheral blood, obtained 28 days after the second dose of the MenACWY control vaccine. The receptors derive from an adult who received the MenACWY meningococcal vaccine as a control.

The J gene is TRBJ2-2, the V gene TRBV6-2 or TRBV6-3; 8 positions agree with TRBD2. Germline CDR1 and CDR2: MNHEY and SVGEGT. There are 16 residues in the CDR3. The V segment lost 0 bases and the J segment 4 bases; nucleotides outside the gene matches: 4. CDR3 bases: TGTGCCAGCAGTTACTCTGCCACTAGCGGCACCGGGGAGCTGTTTTTT. Translated, it gives CASSYSATSGTGELFF.

CDR3 region: CASSLGDYNEQFF. In DNA form, the CDR3 reads TGCGCCAGCAGCTTGGGTGACTACAATGAGCAGTTCTTC. The rearrangement links TRBV5-1 to TRBJ2-1; D is undetermined. The CDR3 has 13 residues. From germline, CDR1 is SGHRS and CDR2 YFSETQ. The V and J ends lost 0 bases and 3 bases respectively, with 4 bases between them.

The chain uses TRBV4-3 and TRBJ1-1; possible D gene TRBD1, 5 bases. V lost 0 bases and J 11 bases, leaving 19 bases between the germline ends. Germline V gene sequence: CDR1 LGHNA, CDR2 YSLEER. The CDR3 consists of 15 residues. DNA for the CDR3: TGCGCCAGCAGCCAAGATTGGGGGAAATGGACCTGGGCTTTCTTT. It encodes CASSQDWGKWTWAFF.

The chain recombines TRBV4-1 with TRBJ1-2, with D unresolved. Germline CDR1 is MGHRA and CDR2 is YSYEKL. Trimming removed 0 bases from V and 4 bases from J, with 12 bases in between. The CDR3 has 15 residues. The CDR3 loop is CASSQELAASYGYTF. CDR3 coding DNA: TGCGCCAGCAGCCAAGAGTTGGCGGCGTCCTATGGCTACACCTTC.

The count of this clone is one. The chain joins TRBV9 to TRBJ1-5; tentatively, D is TRBD1 (5 bases). The length of the CDR3 is 14 residues. Germline-derived CDR1 and CDR2 are SGDLS and YYNGEE. Trimming cost V 4 bases and J 7 bases, with 15 bases left between them. In nucleotides, the CDR3 is TGTGCCAGCAGCCCTCGGGGCGTTGGACAGCCCCAGCATTTT. It codes for CASSPRGVGQPQHF.

The V call is TRBV18, the J call TRBJ2-3; possibly TRBD1 or TRBD2 for D (5 bases each). The CDR3 is 13 residues long. The V gene's germline CDR1 is KGHSH and CDR2 LQKENI. V gave up 0 bases and J gave up 9 bases, with 10 bases separating them. CDR3 in DNA: TGTGCCAGCTCACCACCGGGCAGGGAGACGCAGTATTTT. Amino acids: CASSPPGRETQYF.

The rearrangement links TRBV5-1 to TRBJ2-2; D might be TRBD2 (5 bases). The germline V gene has CDR1 SGHRS and CDR2 YFSETQ. V gave up 3 bases and J gave up 4 bases, with 7 bases separating them. The CDR3 extends over 13 amino acids. The CDR3, as DNA: TGCGCCAGCAGCTGGGCGGGCACCGGGGAGCTGTTTTTT. It is translated as CASSWAGTGELFF.

The rearrangement uses TRBV6-2 or TRBV6-3 and TRBJ2-4; D uncertain. CDR3 length: 12 amino acids. In germline, CDR1 is MNHEY, CDR2 SVGEGT. The germline V and J ends were trimmed by 0 bases and 11 bases, with 8 bases remaining between them. The CDR3: CASSYSGPFQYF. The CDR3 nucleotides read TGTGCCAGCAGTTACTCAGGCCCGTTTCAGTACTTC.

This chain uses TRBV5-1 with TRBJ1-5; a weak D match, TRBD1 (5 bases). V dropped 2 bases and J dropped 5 bases, with 8 bases sitting between them. The CDR3 contains 13 residues. Germline CDR1 is SGHRS and CDR2 is YFSETQ. CDR3 sequence (DNA): TGCGCCAGCAGCTTAGGAGGGGATCAGCCCCAGCATTTT. It codes for CASSLGGDQPQHF.

V is TRBV4-3 and J is TRBJ2-7, with 7 bases matching TRBD1. With V trimmed by 0 bases and J by 0 bases, 2 bases remained unmatched. The V gene's germline CDR1 is LGHNA and CDR2 YSLEER. This CDR3 region has 15 residues. The CDR3 protein is CASSQDRGNSYEQYF. Here the CDR3 DNA reads TGCGCCAGCAGCCAAGACAGGGGGAACTCCTACGAGCAGTACTTC.

The genes are TRBV7-2 and TRBJ1-6; 10 nucleotides align to TRBD1. J lost 9 bases, V lost 4 bases, and 12 bases had no gene match. This CDR3 has 17 residues. The germline gives CDR1 SGHTA, CDR2 FQGNSA. The CDR3 sequence: CASSSPSVTGGTSPLHF. In DNA, the CDR3 is TGTGCCAGCAGCTCCCCATCGGTGACAGGGGGCACTTCACCCCTCCACTTT.

This chain uses TRBV27 with TRBJ2-2; D gene uncertain. CDR1 and CDR2 (germline): MNHEY, SMNVEV (reference sequence). The CDR3 covers 16 residues. V lost 6 bases to trimming and J lost 0 bases, with 14 bases between them. This chain's CDR3 is CASSPAAVANTGELFF. CDR3 DNA: TGTGCCAGCAGCCCTGCCGCAGTTGCGAACACCGGGGAGCTGTTTTTT.

The genes are TRBV15 and TRBJ1-1, with TRBD1 matching 7 bases. This CDR3 has 17 residues. J was trimmed by 1 base and V by 0 bases; bases with no gene match: 8. Germline-derived CDR1 and CDR2 are LNHNV and YYDKDF (reference sequence). CDR3 DNA sequence: TGTGCCACCAGCAGAGAACGACAGGGAGGGGCGAACACTGAAGCTTTCTTT. Its translation is CATSRERQGGANTEAFF.

In its sample, this clone was seen once. The genes are TRBV19 and TRBJ2-1; D is unclear. This CDR3 has 15 amino acids. Trimming took 5 bases from V and 0 from J, leaving 11 bases between them. Germline-derived CDR1 and CDR2 are LNHDA and SQIVND (reference sequence). The DNA for the CDR3 is TGTGCCAGTAGTGTTGGGTCAAGCTCCTACAATGAGCAGTTCTTC. It is translated as CASSVGSSSYNEQFF.

The V gene is TRBV5-1, the J gene TRBJ2-7; D possibly corresponds to TRBD1 (6 bases). The CDR3 extends over 14 amino acids. Trimming took off 1 base at V and 5 bases at J, with 13 bases between the two ends. Germline-derived CDR1 and CDR2 are SGHRS and YFSETQ. CDR3 region: CASSLTAGVDEQYF. CDR3 sequence (DNA): TGCGCCAGCAGCTTGACCGCAGGGGTTGACGAGCAGTACTTC.

The chain employs TRBV10-2 and TRBJ1-4, with D hard to call. Trimming shortened V by 0 bases and J by 2 bases, and 7 bases separated the two germline ends. CDR1 WSHSY and CDR2 SAAADI come from the germline V gene. This CDR3 is 15 amino acids long. CDR3 residues: CASSESPSTNEKLFF. The CDR3 DNA is TGCGCCAGCAGTGAGTCTCCCAGCACTAATGAAAAACTGTTTTTT.

This chain connects TRBV4-3 to TRBJ2-7; the match to TRBD1 covers 7 bases. V dropped 0 bases and J dropped 4; count of bases not matched to a gene: 0. Germline V gene sequence: CDR1 LGHNA, CDR2 YSLEER. The CDR3 runs 13 residues. CDR3: CASSQEQGYEQYF. CDR3 nucleotide sequence: TGCGCCAGCAGCCAAGAACAGGGGTACGAGCAGTACTTC.

CDR3 coding DNA: TGTGCCAGTACCCCGGGACAGGGTTGGACCGGGGAGCTGTTTTTT. Protein sequence: CASTPGQGWTGELFF. The chain recombines TRBV19 with TRBJ2-2; 9 bases fit TRBD1. CDR1 is LNHDA, CDR2 SQIVND, per germline (reference sequence). The junction had 8 bases not matched to a gene; V was cut back by 7 bases and J by 5 bases. This CDR3 spans 15 amino acids.

The J gene is TRBJ2-5, the V gene TRBV10-3; 7 bases fit TRBD2. The V gene's germline CDR1 is ENHRY and CDR2 SYGVKD. With V trimmed by 0 bases and J by 5 bases, 18 bases remained unmatched. The CDR3 spans 19 residues. CDR3 DNA: TGTGCCATCAGTGAGTCCCCGACCCATCTGTGGGAGGGCCGGGAGACCCAGTACTTC. Its protein product is CAISESPTHLWEGRETQYF.

The chain carries TRBV29-1 and TRBJ2-7, with 12 bases that match TRBD1. The V and J ends lost 4 bases and 3 bases, in that order; junction bases with no gene match: 4. CDR1 is SQVTM and CDR2 is ANQGSEA in the germline V gene. This CDR3 has 14 amino acids. The CDR3: CSVGGTGGLYEQYF. The CDR3 DNA reads as TGCAGCGTTGGAGGGACAGGGGGCCTCTACGAGCAGTACTTC.

The chain uses TRBV5-1 and TRBJ2-5; D is possibly TRBD2 (5 bases). The CDR3 loop spans 15 amino acids. Trimming removed 4 bases from V and 5 bases from J, with 18 bases in between. In germline, CDR1 is SGHRS, CDR2 YFSETQ. The CDR3 loop reads CASSPGYRGVETQYF. The CDR3 nucleotides read TGCGCCAGCAGCCCGGGGTATCGGGGAGTCGAGACCCAGTACTTC.

The chain combines TRBV7-2 with TRBJ2-2, with D possibly TRBD2 on 5 matching bases. This CDR3 is built from 17 residues. Trimming pared 2 bases from V and 0 bases from J, leaving 13 bases between. From germline, CDR1 is SGHTA and CDR2 FQGNSA. The CDR3 region has the DNA TGTGCCAGCAGCTTACCGGACTGGGTCTCGAACACCGGGGAGCTGTTTTTT. Protein product: CASSLPDWVSNTGELFF.

The V call is TRBV5-6, the J call TRBJ1-2; D unresolved. The CDR3 spans 15 residues. V shed 0 bases and J shed 5 bases, with 14 bases lying between them. From germline, CDR1 is SGHDT and CDR2 YYEEEE. This chain's CDR3 is CASSLVLSVSYGYTF. DNA of the CDR3: TGTGCCAGCAGCTTGGTTCTTTCTGTGAGTTATGGCTACACCTTC.

The chain links TRBV19 to TRBJ2-6; no clear D gene. Trimming left V 4 bases short and J 0 bases short, with 7 bases between. This CDR3 is built from 15 residues. CDR1 LNHDA and CDR2 SQIVND come from the germline V gene (reference sequence). CDR3 DNA: TGTGCCAGTAGTAAGGTCCGCTCTGGGGCCAACGTCCTGACTTTC. Protein sequence: CASSKVRSGANVLTF.

CDR3 nucleotide sequence: TGCGCCAGCAGTCAATCTGACAGGCCGTCGGAGCAGTACTTC. Translating it yields CASSQSDRPSEQYF. The gene calls are TRBV23-1 and TRBJ2-7; perhaps TRBD1 as D (6 bases). TRBV23-1 is an ORF, and what it does is uncertain. The germline V and J ends were trimmed by 0 bases and 7 bases, with 13 bases remaining between them. The CDR3 is 14 residues long.

This clone was found a few times. The chain recombines TRBV11-2 with TRBJ2-2; D is uncertain. Trimming removed 2 bases at V and 8 bases at J, with 9 bases between. CDR3 length: 13 residues. CDR1 SGHAT and CDR2 FQNNGV come from the germline V gene. CDR3: CASSLRAGGELFF. Here the CDR3 DNA reads TGTGCCAGCAGCTTAAGGGCTGGAGGGGAGCTGTTTTTT.

This chain connects TRBV30 to TRBJ2-7; TRBD1 is a possible D gene (5 bases). Trimming cost V 3 bases and J 2 bases, with 11 bases left between them. This CDR3 is 13 amino acids long. The V gene's germline CDR1 is GTSNPN and CDR2 SVGIG (reference sequence). The CDR3 sequence is CAWSGVGPYEQYF. The CDR3 DNA is TGTGCCTGGAGCGGTGTGGGGCCCTACGAGCAGTACTTC.